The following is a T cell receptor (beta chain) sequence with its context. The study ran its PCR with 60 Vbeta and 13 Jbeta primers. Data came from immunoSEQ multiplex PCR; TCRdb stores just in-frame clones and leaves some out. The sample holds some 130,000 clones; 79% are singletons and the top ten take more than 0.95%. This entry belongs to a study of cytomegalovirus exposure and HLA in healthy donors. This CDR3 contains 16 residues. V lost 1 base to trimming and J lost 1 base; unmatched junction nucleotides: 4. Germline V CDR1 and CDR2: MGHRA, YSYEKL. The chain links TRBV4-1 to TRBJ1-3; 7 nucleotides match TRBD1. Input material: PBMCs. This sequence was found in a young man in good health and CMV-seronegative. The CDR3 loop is CASSQGRGLSGNTIYF. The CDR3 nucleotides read TGCGCCAGCAGCCAAGGGAGGGGGCTGTCTGGAAACACCATATATTTT.